Below, 23 T cell receptor beta chains from the same sample are listed, as sequenced in a study of cytomegalovirus exposure and HLA in healthy donors. Primers for the PCR totalled 60 Vbeta and 13 Jbeta. TCRdb's table, derived via immunoSEQ multiplex PCR, lists solely in-frame clones and lacks some. The repertoire holds some 140,000 clones, with over 60% as singletons. The source material was PBMCs. The source of these receptors is a woman aged 40 to 50 in good health and CMV-seronegative.

CDR3 nucleotides: TGTGCCAGCAGCCCTCAGGGCGCCATGAACACTGAAGCTTTCTTT. Encoded protein: CASSPQGAMNTEAFF. The chain has TRBV4-2 and TRBJ1-1; D might be TRBD1 (5 bases). Germline CDR1 reads LGHNA; CDR2 reads YNFKEQ. Trimming left V 4 bases short and J 0 bases short, with 12 bases between. The CDR3 sequence is 15 residues long.

The chain combines TRBV6-5 with TRBJ2-5; 8 bases match TRBD1. The assigned J gene may be wrong: the sequence end matches TRBJ2-7 better. Germline assignment: CDR1 MNHEY and CDR2 SVGAGI. The length of the CDR3 is 13 residues. CDR3 sequence (DNA): TGTGCCAGCAGCCACAGGGGGTTCTACGAGCAGTACTTC. This codes for CASSHRGFYEQYF.

Only a few counts were recorded for this clone. The genes are TRBV6-6 and TRBJ2-7; D unresolved. CDR1 and CDR2 from the germline V gene are MNHNY and SVGAGI (reference sequence). The CDR3 covers 15 residues. V was trimmed by 0 bases and J by 2 bases, leaving 11 bases between them. The CDR3 sequence: CASSYSPHSAYEQYF. The DNA of the CDR3 is TGTGCCAGCAGTTACTCGCCCCACAGTGCCTACGAGCAGTACTTC.

A single count supports this clone. The V gene is TRBV5-1, the J gene TRBJ2-7, with D possibly matching TRBD2 (5 bases). Trimming left V 6 bases short and J 2 bases short, with 15 bases between. This CDR3 comprises 14 residues. Per the germline V gene, CDR1 is SGHRS and CDR2 is YFSETQ. Here the CDR3 reads CASTSMIGAYEQYF. CDR3 in DNA: TGCGCCAGCACCTCTATGATCGGGGCCTACGAGCAGTACTTC. Full variable domain (remainder filled in from reference TRBV5-1 and TRBJ2-7): KAGVTQTPRYLIKTRGQQVTLSCSPISGHRSVSWYQQTPGQGLQFLFEYFSETQRNKGNFPGRFSGRQFSNSRSEMNVSTLELGDSALYLCASTSMIGAYEQYFGPGTRLTVT.

The chain uses TRBV7-9 and TRBJ2-7; 8 bases agree with TRBD1. V shed 6 bases, J shed 4 bases, and the junction held 11 bases outside the gene matches. The CDR3 length is 15 residues. The V gene's germline CDR1 is SEHNR and CDR2 FQNEAQ (reference sequence). The CDR3 loop is CASSPRGQEPYEQYF. Written as DNA, the CDR3 is TGTGCCAGCAGTCCCAGGGGACAGGAGCCATACGAGCAGTACTTC.

A word on this clone: The junction departs from germline at one end; a sequencing error may be responsible. The rearrangement joins TRBV7-7 to TRBJ1-5, with 9 bases fitting TRBD1. Germline CDR1 reads SSHAT; CDR2 reads FNYEAQ (reference sequence). CDR3 length: 18 residues. CDR3 protein: CASSSWAIQGAVSQPQHF. In DNA form, the CDR3 reads TGTGCTAGCAGCTCGTGGGCTATACAGGGGGCTGTGAGCCAGCCCCAGCATTTT. Variable domain in full (rest from reference TRBV7-7 and TRBJ1-5): GAGVSQSPRYKVTKRGQDVTLRCDPISSHATLYWYQQALGQGPEFLTYFNYEAQPDKSGLPSDRFSAERPEGSISTLTIQRTEQRDSAMYRCASSSWAIQGAVSQPQHFGDGTRLSIL.

This chain uses TRBV5-4 with TRBJ2-5, with TRBD1 matching over 10 bases. The germline gives CDR1 SGHNT, CDR2 YYREEE (reference sequence). Losses at the gene ends were 3 bases for V and 3 bases for J; bases not matched to a gene: 2. The CDR3 has 14 amino acids. CDR3 sequence: CASSSTGGEETQYF. In nucleotides, the CDR3 is TGTGCCAGCAGCTCGACAGGGGGCGAAGAGACCCAGTACTTC.

The V and J genes are TRBV7-2 and TRBJ2-1, with D uncertain. Trimming removed 1 base from V and 0 bases from J, with 10 bases in between. Germline-derived CDR1 and CDR2 are SGHTA and FQGNSA. There are 16 residues in the CDR3. CDR3 region: CASSLEVADSYNEQFF. Here the CDR3 DNA reads TGTGCCAGCAGCTTAGAAGTGGCGGACTCCTACAATGAGCAGTTCTTC.

This chain connects TRBV30 to TRBJ2-7, with no clear D. This CDR3 contains 11 residues. The V end lost 4 bases, the J end lost 0 bases, and 4 bases lay between the germline ends. The germline V gene has CDR1 GTSNPN and CDR2 SVGIG (reference sequence). CDR3 protein: CAWTGSYEQYF. CDR3 sequence (DNA): TGTGCCTGGACCGGCTCCTACGAGCAGTACTTC.

This clone was recorded only once. CDR3 region: CASSPPERGGSGEQYF. The CDR3 DNA follows: TGTGCCAGCTCACCACCAGAACGGGGGGGCTCGGGGGAGCAGTACTTC. The rearrangement links TRBV18 to TRBJ2-7; TRBD2 agrees at 8 bases. The germline V gene encodes CDR1 KGHSH and CDR2 LQKENI. V lost 0 bases and J lost 7; bases outside the gene matches: 11. The CDR3 sequence is 16 residues long.

This clone came up a few times. The V call is TRBV30, the J call TRBJ1-1, with D maybe TRBD1 (6 bases). Germline V gives CDR1 GTSNPN, CDR2 SVGIG (reference sequence). This CDR3 contains 14 residues. Trimming removed 0 bases from V and 3 bases from J, with 11 bases in between. The CDR3 region has the DNA TGTGCCTGGAGTGTCACAGGGTTGGACACTGAAGCTTTCTTT. Its protein product is CAWSVTGLDTEAFF.

In its sample, this clone was seen a few times. The chain recombines TRBV10-2 with TRBJ1-2; 8 bases are shared with TRBD1. The CDR3 sequence is 15 residues long. The J segment lost 3 bases and the V segment lost 5 bases, leaving 8 bases of the junction unmatched. Germline V gene data show CDR1 as WSHSY and CDR2 as SAAADI. The CDR3 DNA sequence: TGCGCCAGCAGTTATACCGGACAGGGCGACTATGGCTACACCTTC. It is translated as CASSYTGQGDYGYTF.

This chain joins TRBV19 and TRBJ1-2, with D possibly TRBD1 on 6 matching bases. Looked up from germline, CDR1 is LNHDA and CDR2 is SQIVND (reference sequence). The CDR3 runs to 15 residues. Trimming pared 1 base from V and 3 bases from J, leaving 12 bases between. The CDR3 loop reads CASSIVQGSDYGYTF. CDR3 nucleotides: TGTGCCAGTAGTATAGTCCAGGGGTCGGACTATGGCTACACCTTC.

This clone occurred many times. This chain links TRBV2 with TRBJ2-3, with 8 bases that match TRBD1. The length of the CDR3 is 14 residues. Per the germline V gene, CDR1 is SNHLY and CDR2 is FYNNEI. V gave up 6 bases and J gave up 2 bases; unmatched junction bases: 4. The CDR3 loop reads CASSPGQATDTQYF. The CDR3 DNA reads TGTGCCAGCAGCCCGGGACAGGCCACAGATACGCAGTATTTT.

The rearrangement uses TRBV5-1 and TRBJ1-1, with 9 bases matching TRBD1. Unmatched junction bases numbered 7, after V lost 0 bases and J lost 1 base. Germline CDR1 and CDR2: SGHRS and YFSETQ. The CDR3 runs to 17 residues. The CDR3 is CASSLELTGQGNTEAFF. In nucleotides, the CDR3 is TGCGCCAGCAGCTTGGAATTGACGGGACAGGGGAACACTGAAGCTTTCTTT.

This rearrangement joins TRBV7-9 to TRBJ1-1; unclear D gene. Germline lookup yields CDR1 SEHNR and CDR2 FQNEAQ (reference sequence). V dropped 5 bases and J dropped 0 bases, with 7 bases sitting between them. CDR3 size: 13 residues. The CDR3: CASSPVVNTEAFF. The CDR3 DNA follows: TGTGCCAGCAGCCCTGTTGTGAACACTGAAGCTTTCTTT.

The chain employs TRBV9 and TRBJ2-1; tentative D call: TRBD2 (6 bases). This CDR3 contains 17 residues. V lost 0 bases and J 6 bases, leaving 19 bases between the germline ends. Germline CDR1 reads SGDLS; CDR2 reads YYNGEE. In DNA form, the CDR3 reads TGTGCCAGCAGCGTAGGGGACGGGAGATTGGGGTGCAATGAGCAGTTCTTC. It codes for CASSVGDGRLGCNEQFF.

V gene TRBV7-9 combines with J gene TRBJ2-5, with a possible D match to TRBD2 (5 bases). Germline CDR1 SEHNR, CDR2 FQNEAQ (reference sequence). The CDR3 has 14 amino acids. Trimming took 1 base from V and 5 from J, leaving 11 bases between them. CDR3 nucleotide sequence: TGTGCCAGCAGCTTAGTCGGGGTAGCGGAGACCCAGTACTTC. It codes for CASSLVGVAETQYF.

This clone was recorded a few times. The chain carries TRBV5-6 and TRBJ2-7; 10 nucleotides agree with TRBD2. Losses at the gene ends were 2 bases for V and 5 bases for J; bases not matched to a gene: 4. Germline assignment: CDR1 SGHDT and CDR2 YYEEEE. This CDR3 comprises 14 residues. DNA of the CDR3: TGTGCCAGCAGCTTTCCTAGCGGGAGAAACGAGCAGTACTTC. This codes for CASSFPSGRNEQYF.

This rearrangement joins TRBV27 to TRBJ1-2, with D possibly TRBD1 on 5 matching bases. Germline V gene lookup returns CDR1 MNHEY and CDR2 SMNVEV (reference sequence). The CDR3 is 16 amino acids. The ends were cut back, 5 bases at V and 4 bases at J, with 20 bases in the middle. The CDR3 protein is CASSPQGNIPLYGYTF. The DNA of the CDR3 is TGTGCCAGCAGTCCTCAGGGAAACATACCTCTCTATGGCTACACCTTC.

The J gene is TRBJ2-6, the V gene TRBV27; D might be TRBD2 (5 bases). V was pared by 5 bases and J by 2 bases, with 13 bases between. Germline CDR1 and CDR2: MNHEY and SMNVEV (reference sequence). CDR3 size: 16 residues. CDR3 sequence: CASSNWKGAGANVLTF. CDR3 DNA: TGTGCCAGCAGTAATTGGAAGGGAGCTGGGGCCAACGTCCTGACTTTC.

This clone was counted once. The chain couples TRBV5-1 to TRBJ2-7; 8 positions match TRBD2. The V gene's germline CDR1 is SGHRS and CDR2 YFSETQ. The ends lost 4 bases at V and 2 bases at J; junction bases unmatched: 5. CDR3 length: 14 residues. In nucleotides, the CDR3 is TGCGCCAGCAGCCTTAGCGGGACTCCCTACGAGCAGTACTTC. Protein sequence: CASSLSGTPYEQYF. The entire variable domain, with the rest obtained from reference TRBV5-1 and TRBJ2-7, is as follows: KAGVTQTPRYLIKTRGQQVTLSCSPISGHRSVSWYQQTPGQGLQFLFEYFSETQRNKGNFPGRFSGRQFSNSRSEMNVSTLELGDSALYLCASSLSGTPYEQYFGPGTRLTVT.

This chain joins TRBV6-1 and TRBJ2-5, with D unresolved. Matching the DNA end better, TRBJ2-7 makes the J call doubtful. The CDR3 contains 10 residues. Germline loops: CDR1 MNHNS, CDR2 SASEGT. The CDR3 loop reads CASRDYEQYF. The CDR3 DNA sequence: TGTGCCAGCAGAGACTACGAGCAGTACTTC.